These T cell receptor beta chains were read from a single sample in a study of early T cells in non-severe SARS-CoV-2 infection. TCRdb re-called the 5' RACE reads through MiXCR, storing one row per CDR3 protein. There are some 60,000 distinct CDR3 sequences in the sample; 8% to 10% occur only once, and around 8.3% lies in the top ten. The sequenced sample consisted of whole blood. These receptors originate from an adult who was a healthcare worker with PCR-confirmed SARS-CoV-2 infection or an uninfected control (not recorded which). The CDR3 runs from the conserved cysteine through the conserved F or W. Fields, in order: clone size, J gene, D gene, V gene, CDR3 DNA, CDR3 protein. The D gene is left open where the match is weak. The listing skips clone size in some rows; elsewhere it reads once, few, many or a size class.

clone size: many; J gene: TRBJ2-1; D gene: NA; V gene: TRBV9; CDR3 DNA: TGTGCCAGCAGCGTTGAGACTAGTACCTTCAATGAGCAGTTCTTC; CDR3 protein: CASSVETSTFNEQFF
clone size: few; J gene: TRBJ1-5; D gene: NA; V gene: TRBV10-2; CDR3 DNA: TGCGCCAGCAGGGATACAGGGTCCCAGCCCCAGCATTTT; CDR3 protein: CASRDTGSQPQHF
clone size: many; J gene: TRBJ2-5; D gene: NA; V gene: TRBV29-1; CDR3 DNA: TGCAGCGTTCAGGGATATGAGACCCAGTACTTC; CDR3 protein: CSVQGYETQYF
clone size: few; J gene: TRBJ1-6; D gene: NA; V gene: TRBV27; CDR3 DNA: TGTGCCAGCAGGAACTTGGGGAGGGATAATTCACCCCTCCACTTT; CDR3 protein: CASRNLGRDNSPLHF
clone size: many; J gene: TRBJ2-1; D gene: NA; V gene: TRBV20-1; CDR3 DNA: TGCAGTGCTAGACTCAGGCCCCTCAATGAGCAGTTCTTC; CDR3 protein: CSARLRPLNEQFF
clone size: few; J gene: TRBJ2-2; D gene: NA; V gene: TRBV5-4; CDR3 DNA: TGTGTCAGCAGCTTGGGAGAAGTCTCCACCGGGGAGCTGTTTTTT; CDR3 protein: CVSSLGEVSTGELFF
clone size: NA; J gene: TRBJ2-1; D gene: NA; V gene: TRBV5-1; CDR3 DNA: TGCGCCACCCGATGCGATGAGCAGTTCTTC; CDR3 protein: CATRCDEQFF
clone size: few; J gene: TRBJ2-1; D gene: TRBD1; V gene: TRBV7-9; CDR3 DNA: TGTGCCAGCAGCCGGGACAGGGGTTCCTACAATGAGCAGTTCTTC; CDR3 protein: CASSRDRGSYNEQFF
clone size: NA; J gene: TRBJ2-7; D gene: NA; V gene: TRBV7-9; CDR3 DNA: TGTGCCAGCAGCTTAAGGGGAGTACAGGGAAATCGGCAGTACTTC; CDR3 protein: CASSLRGVQGNRQYF
clone size: few; J gene: TRBJ1-6; D gene: TRBD1; V gene: TRBV6-6; CDR3 DNA: TGTGCCAGCAGGCGAACAGGGGCCAATTCACCCCTCCACTTT; CDR3 protein: CASRRTGANSPLHF
clone size: few; J gene: TRBJ1-2; D gene: NA; V gene: TRBV5-1; CDR3 DNA: TGCGCCACAAAGACCGGGCCTCTAACCACCTATGGCTACACCTTC; CDR3 protein: CATKTGPLTTYGYTF
clone size: many; J gene: TRBJ2-2; D gene: NA; V gene: TRBV7-7; CDR3 DNA: TGTGCTACCGGAGAGACCGGGGAGCTGTTTTTT; CDR3 protein: CATGETGELFF
clone size: many; J gene: TRBJ2-1; D gene: NA; V gene: TRBV29-1; CDR3 DNA: TGCAGCGTTGATGATGAGCAGTTCTTC; CDR3 protein: CSVDDEQFF
clone size: many; J gene: TRBJ1-2; D gene: NA; V gene: TRBV6-5; CDR3 DNA: TGTGCCAGCAGGGCCAACTCCGGGGTACGCACCTTC; CDR3 protein: CASRANSGVRTF
clone size: many; J gene: TRBJ1-4; D gene: NA; V gene: TRBV21-1; CDR3 DNA: TGTGCCAGCAGCAATGAAGCGGATCCCGGTGAAAAACTGTTTTTT; CDR3 protein: CASSNEADPGEKLFF
clone size: many; J gene: TRBJ1-5; D gene: NA; V gene: TRBV10-3; CDR3 DNA: TGTGCCATGGCGAATGGGGCCCATCAGCCCCAGCATTTT; CDR3 protein: CAMANGAHQPQHF
clone size: many; J gene: TRBJ2-1; D gene: TRBD2; V gene: TRBV10-3; CDR3 DNA: TGTGCCATCAGTGAGTCGGGCGGGAGCTCCTACAATGAGCAGTTCTTC; CDR3 protein: CAISESGGSSYNEQFF
clone size: many; J gene: TRBJ2-5; D gene: TRBD1; V gene: TRBV7-2; CDR3 DNA: TGTGCCAGTGACAGGGGAGAGACCCAGTACTTC; CDR3 protein: CASDRGETQYF
clone size: many; J gene: TRBJ1-5; D gene: NA; V gene: TRBV11-2; CDR3 DNA: TGTGCCAGCAGGGGCAGGGCTAATCAGCCCCAGCATTTT; CDR3 protein: CASRGRANQPQHF